These 28 T cell receptor beta chains originate from one sample sequenced in a study of shared clonotypes between healthy human individuals. Produced via immunoSEQ multiplex PCR; TCRdb's table is partial and in-frame only. The table lists millions of clones, around 96% of them singletons. Terminally differentiated effector memory CD45RA+ cells were left out of the naive CD8 fraction, which was CD45RO-negative and positively selected for CCR7. The sample comprised naive CD8+ T cells sorted from blood. Receptors originate from a man aged 18 to 29 in good health.

The rearrangement joins TRBV28 to TRBJ2-7, with 7 bases aligning to TRBD1. Per the germline V gene, CDR1 is MDHEN and CDR2 is SYDVKM. The CDR3 loop spans 14 amino acids. V shed 3 bases and J 5 bases; nucleotides not matched to a gene: 7. In DNA form, the CDR3 reads TGTGCCAGCAGTTTCCCGGGACAGAGGAACGAGCAGTACTTC. Its translation is CASSFPGQRNEQYF.

The chain uses TRBV6-6 and TRBJ1-2; TRBD1 might be the D (5 bases). The germline V gene encodes CDR1 MNHNY and CDR2 SVGAGI (reference sequence). This CDR3 is 14 amino acids long. V dropped 2 bases and J dropped 1 base, with 8 bases sitting between them. The CDR3 sequence: CASSYDSDNYGYTF. The CDR3 nucleotides are TGTGCCAGCAGTTACGACAGCGATAACTATGGCTACACCTTC.

The CDR3 loop reads CASRTAYNEQFF. Here the CDR3 DNA reads TGTGCCAGTAGGACCGCTTACAATGAGCAGTTCTTC. The rearrangement joins TRBV19 to TRBJ2-1; unclear D gene. Germline CDR1 reads LNHDA; CDR2 reads SQIVND (reference sequence). This CDR3 has 12 amino acids. V was clipped by 6 bases and J by 4 bases, with 7 bases between them. Complete variable domain (other parts from reference TRBV19 and TRBJ2-1): DGGITQSPKYLFRKEGQNVTLSCEQNLNHDAMYWYRQDPGQGLRLIYYSQIVNDFQKGDIAEGYSVSREKKESFPLTVTSAQKNPTAFYLCASRTAYNEQFFGPGTRLTVL.

The chain links TRBV10-2 to TRBJ1-5; the D gene is possibly TRBD1 (5 bases). V lost 0 bases and J 6 bases, leaving 12 bases between the germline ends. This CDR3 is built from 15 residues. The germline V gene has CDR1 WSHSY and CDR2 SAAADI. CDR3 bases: TGCGCCAGCAGTGAGTCGGGGGAGTTAACTCAGCCCCAGCATTTT. It specifies CASSESGELTQPQHF.

The J gene is TRBJ2-1, the V gene TRBV30, with 9 bases that match TRBD2. With V trimmed by 0 bases and J by 6 bases, 3 bases remained unmatched. The CDR3 has 14 residues. Looked up from germline, CDR1 is GTSNPN and CDR2 is SVGIG (reference sequence). CDR3 protein: CAWSVLAGFNEQFF. CDR3 bases: TGTGCCTGGAGTGTACTAGCGGGTTTCAATGAGCAGTTCTTC. Complete variable domain (other parts from reference TRBV30 and TRBJ2-1): SQTIHQWPATLVQPVGSPLSLECTVEGTSNPNLYWYRQAAGRGLQLLFYSVGIGQISSEVPQNLSASRPQDRQFILSSKKLLLSDSGFYLCAWSVLAGFNEQFFGPGTRLTVL.

The chain couples TRBV27 to TRBJ2-3; possible D gene TRBD1, 6 bases. The V end was cut by 6 bases, the J end by 3 bases, with 16 bases between. Germline lookup yields CDR1 MNHEY and CDR2 SMNVEV (reference sequence). The CDR3 consists of 15 residues. The CDR3 region has the DNA TGTGCCAGCAGCTGGGCGACAGGTTGGACAGATACGCAGTATTTT. Residues: CASSWATGWTDTQYF.

The chain has TRBV28 and TRBJ1-4; D call uncertain. The V gene's germline CDR1 is MDHEN and CDR2 SYDVKM. CDR3 length: 16 amino acids. The ends were cut back, 8 bases at V and 6 bases at J, with 22 bases in the middle. The CDR3 DNA sequence: TGTGCCAGCTCCCCTAGTGTTGGGTTCGGGGATGAAAAACTGTTTTTT. It specifies CASSPSVGFGDEKLFF.

The chain employs TRBV5-6 and TRBJ2-1, with D tentatively TRBD1 or TRBD2 (5 bases each). CDR1 is SGHDT and CDR2 is YYEEEE in the germline V gene. This CDR3 has 16 amino acids. V gave up 2 bases and J gave up 1 base, with 13 bases separating them. CDR3 in amino acids: CASSFTGRGSYNEQFF. CDR3 sequence (DNA): TGTGCCAGCAGCTTTACGGGGCGCGGGTCCTACAATGAGCAGTTCTTC. Based on the CDR3 plus reference TRBV5-6 and TRBJ2-1, the full variable domain is DAGVTQSPTHLIKTRGQQVTLRCSPKSGHDTVSWYQQALGQGPQFIFQYYEEEERQRGNFPDRFSGHQFPNYSSELNVNALLLGDSALYLCASSFTGRGSYNEQFFGPGTRLTVL.

The chain recombines TRBV5-6 with TRBJ1-2; D remains unclear. The V end was cut by 3 bases, the J end by 1 base, with 7 bases between. This CDR3 comprises 13 residues. Germline CDR1 is SGHDT and CDR2 is YYEEEE. CDR3 in amino acids: CASSSRINYGYTF. CDR3 coding DNA: TGTGCCAGCAGCTCAAGAATTAACTATGGCTACACCTTC. The full variable domain, rest sourced from reference TRBV5-6 and TRBJ1-2, is DAGVTQSPTHLIKTRGQQVTLRCSPKSGHDTVSWYQQALGQGPQFIFQYYEEEERQRGNFPDRFSGHQFPNYSSELNVNALLLGDSALYLCASSSRINYGYTFGSGTRLTVV.

The chain has TRBV19 and TRBJ1-4; TRBD1 is a possible D gene (5 bases). Trimming removed 1 base from V and 8 bases from J, with 17 bases in between. From germline, CDR1 is LNHDA and CDR2 SQIVND (reference sequence). The CDR3 is made up of 16 amino acids. This chain's CDR3 is CASSIGDGPFYEKLFF. CDR3 in DNA: TGTGCCAGTAGTATAGGGGACGGTCCATTTTACGAAAAACTGTTTTTT.

The rearrangement joins TRBV7-9 to TRBJ1-2, with TRBD1 identical over 8 bases. Trimming cost V 5 bases and J 4 bases; bases outside gene matches: 9. The CDR3 is 15 amino acids. Germline V lookup: CDR1 SEHNR, CDR2 FQNEAQ (reference sequence). CDR3 nucleotide sequence: TGTGCCAGCAGCCCAAGAATAGGACAGGGCTATGGCTACACCTTC. Amino acids: CASSPRIGQGYGYTF.

V and J are TRBV7-3 and TRBJ2-7, with D possibly being TRBD2 (6 bases). Germline V lookup: CDR1 SGHTA, CDR2 FQGTGA. Between the trimmed V and J ends, which lost 5 bases and 1 base, there was a span of 18 bases. This CDR3 has 16 residues. The CDR3 DNA follows: TGTGCCAGCAGCCCCCCGCGGGGACCGAAGTCCTACGAGCAGTACTTC. Amino acid sequence: CASSPPRGPKSYEQYF.

This sequence joins TRBV7-9 and TRBJ2-3; D unclear. CDR1 is SEHNR and CDR2 is FQNEAQ in the germline V gene (reference sequence). The CDR3 loop spans 12 amino acids. Trimming left V 6 bases short and J 5 bases short, with 9 bases between. The CDR3: CASRSHLDTQYF. DNA of the CDR3: TGTGCCAGCAGATCCCACCTAGATACGCAGTATTTT.

The chain is built from TRBV27 and TRBJ2-7; 7 bases match TRBD1. J was trimmed by 3 bases and V by 2 bases; bases with no gene match: 7. The germline gives CDR1 MNHEY, CDR2 SMNVEV (reference sequence). The CDR3 contains 15 residues. The CDR3 spells CASSLQGVLGYEQYF. The CDR3 coding sequence is TGTGCCAGCAGTTTACAGGGGGTACTTGGCTACGAGCAGTACTTC.

Notes on this clone: At the DNA level, this CDR3 is encoded by other sequences in the same sample as well. The gene calls are TRBV28 and TRBJ1-1; D unclear. CDR1 MDHEN and CDR2 SYDVKM come from the germline V gene. V was shortened by 4 bases and J by 1 base, with 7 bases between the two germline ends. The CDR3 consists of 13 residues. The CDR3 here is CASSSGQNTEAFF. In DNA, the CDR3 is TGTGCCAGCAGTTCTGGGCAGAACACTGAAGCTTTCTTT.

This chain links TRBV7-9 with TRBJ2-7, with 13 positions matching TRBD2. Germline loops: CDR1 SEHNR, CDR2 FQNEAQ (reference sequence). V dropped 1 base and J dropped 3; count of bases not matched to a gene: 0. The CDR3 is 15 amino acids. The CDR3 protein is CASSLGTSGGYEQYF. CDR3 bases: TGTGCCAGCAGCTTAGGGACTAGCGGGGGCTACGAGCAGTACTTC. The full variable domain, with the rest looked up from reference TRBV7-9 and TRBJ2-7, is DTGVSQNPRHKITKRGQNVTFRCDPISEHNRLYWYRQTLGQGPEFLTYFQNEAQLEKSRLLSDRFSAERPKGSFSTLEIQRTEQGDSAMYLCASSLGTSGGYEQYFGPGTRLTVT.

The J gene is TRBJ2-7, the V gene TRBV2, with D uncertain. The CDR3 has 14 amino acids. The V gene's germline CDR1 is SNHLY and CDR2 FYNNEI. V lost 8 bases to trimming and J lost 2 bases, with 16 bases between them. CDR3 loop: CASSSSPGPYEQYF. CDR3 DNA sequence: TGTGCCAGCTCGTCCTCACCTGGGCCCTACGAGCAGTACTTC.

The chain recombines TRBV2 with TRBJ1-5; possible D gene TRBD1, 6 bases. The CDR3 contains 18 residues. Germline assignment: CDR1 SNHLY and CDR2 FYNNEI. Trimming left V 4 bases short and J 1 base short, with 20 bases between. DNA of the CDR3: TGTGCCAGCAGTGGGCGGGTAGGGGGGTCGGCGAGCAATCAGCCCCAGCATTTT. Residues: CASSGRVGGSASNQPQHF. Looking up the rest from reference TRBV2 and TRBJ1-5 gives the full variable domain: EPEVTQTPSHQVTQMGQEVILRCVPISNHLYFYWYRQILGQKVEFLVSFYNNEISEKSEIFDDQFSVERPDGSNFTLKIRSTKLEDSAMYFCASSGRVGGSASNQPQHFGDGTRLSIL.

The rearrangement uses TRBV27 and TRBJ1-5, with 7 bases matching TRBD1. The CDR3 has 14 residues. The junction had 6 bases not matched to a gene; V was cut back by 3 bases and J by 7 bases. Germline V gene lookup returns CDR1 MNHEY and CDR2 SMNVEV (reference sequence). As DNA, the CDR3 is TGTGCCAGCAGTTTTGTTGCCAGGGGGCAGCCCCAGCATTTT. This sequence encodes CASSFVARGQPQHF.

V gene TRBV7-9 combines with J gene TRBJ2-1; 10 bases fit TRBD2. The CDR3 has 15 residues. V was clipped by 3 bases and J by 10 bases; unmatched bases: 9. The V gene's germline CDR1 is SEHNR and CDR2 FQNEAQ (reference sequence). The CDR3 spells CASSFVASGSREQFF. Here the CDR3 DNA reads TGTGCCAGCAGCTTCGTGGCTAGCGGGAGCCGCGAGCAGTTCTTC.

The genes are TRBV27 and TRBJ2-1; no definite D call. Per germline, CDR1 MNHEY and CDR2 SMNVEV (reference sequence). CDR3 size: 15 residues. V lost 6 bases and J lost 0, with 12 bases in between. CDR3 sequence reads: CASSHSGLSYNEQFF. The CDR3 region has the DNA TGTGCCAGCAGCCATTCGGGTCTCTCCTACAATGAGCAGTTCTTC.

The chain links TRBV6-5 to TRBJ1-2; a weak D match, TRBD1 (5 bases). Germline V gene lookup returns CDR1 MNHEY and CDR2 SVGAGI. The CDR3 consists of 11 residues. V dropped 6 bases and J dropped 7 bases, with 9 bases sitting between them. The CDR3 coding sequence is TGTGCCAGCAGGTCGACAGTTGGCTACACCTTC. The encoded protein is CASRSTVGYTF.

This clone is a singleton in its sample. The chain has TRBV4-3 and TRBJ1-1; TRBD1 matches 7 bases. Germline CDR1 and CDR2: LGHNA and YSLEER. V shed 2 bases and J 4 bases; nucleotides not matched to a gene: 7. There are 15 residues in the CDR3. DNA for the CDR3: TGCGCCAGCAGCCAAAACACCAGGGGGGCCACTGAAGCTTTCTTT. Amino acids: CASSQNTRGATEAFF.

As for this clone: Other DNA sequences in the sample encode the same CDR3. The chain recombines TRBV4-1 with TRBJ2-7; D gene unclear. Germline loops: CDR1 MGHRA, CDR2 YSYEKL. CDR3 size: 13 residues. The V and J ends lost 1 base and 4 bases respectively, with 8 bases between them. The DNA for the CDR3 is TGCGCCAGCAGCCAAGTAGTAGGATACGAGCAGTACTTC. The encoded protein is CASSQVVGYEQYF.

This clone appeared a single time. This chain connects TRBV9 to TRBJ2-1; D gene ambiguous. The ends were cut back, 3 bases at V and 0 bases at J, with 10 bases in the middle. This CDR3 has 15 amino acids. Germline assignment: CDR1 SGDLS and CDR2 YYNGEE. CDR3 coding DNA: TGTGCCAGCAGCGCGACCTTCAGCTCCTACAATGAGCAGTTCTTC. Its translation: CASSATFSSYNEQFF.

Remarks on this clone: The sample carries other DNA sequences with the same CDR3. CDR3 loop: CASSGGGEAFF. The CDR3 DNA reads as TGTGCCAGCTCCGGTGGCGGTGAAGCTTTCTTT. The chain employs TRBV2 and TRBJ1-1; D is unclear. Trimming stripped 8 bases from V and 7 bases from J, with 11 bases between. The CDR3 runs to 11 residues. CDR1 is SNHLY and CDR2 is FYNNEI in the germline V gene.

This rearrangement joins TRBV13 to TRBJ2-5; 9 bases align to TRBD1. Germline lookup yields CDR1 PRHDT and CDR2 FYEKMQ (reference sequence). The CDR3 consists of 16 residues. J was trimmed by 1 base and V by 6 bases; bases with no gene match: 9. The DNA of the CDR3 is TGTGCCAGCAGTTACGGGGACAGGGACTTCCAAGAGACCCAGTACTTC. Protein product: CASSYGDRDFQETQYF.

CDR3 DNA: TGTGCCACCCGACTAGCGGCAGAGACCCAGTACTTC. Translated, it gives CATRLAAETQYF. The genes are TRBV28 and TRBJ2-5; 9 positions match TRBD2. The CDR3 sequence is 12 residues long. V lost 10 bases and J lost 4; bases outside the gene matches: 4. Germline loops: CDR1 MDHEN, CDR2 SYDVKM.